This T cell receptor (beta chain) was identified during a study of T cells after yellow fever vaccination. TCRdb independently ran MiXCR on the 5' RACE reads; one entry per CDR3 protein. The sample includes 100,000 to 150,000 distinct CDR3 sequences, 8.9% of them seen just once. CDR3 length equals 16 residues. With V trimmed by 7 bases and J by 0 bases, 8 bases remained unmatched. CDR1 and CDR2 from the germline V gene are ENHRY and SYGVKD. This clonotype was counted between two and nine times. The TCR comes from a man aged 18 to 29 who received the YFV17D yellow fever vaccine. The chain couples TRBV10-3 to TRBJ1-5; 8 nucleotides agree with TRBD1. The sample was CD8+ T cells sorted from PBMCs, taken on the day of the yellow fever booster vaccination. The CDR3: CAITAGTGYSNQPQHF. CDR3 sequence (DNA): TGTGCCATCACCGCCGGGACAGGATATAGCAATCAGCCCCAGCATTTT.